One and the same sample provided the 6 T cell receptor beta chains below, sequenced in a study of blood T cell repertoires in COVID-19. Profiled with immunoSEQ multiplex PCR; TCRdb holds only in-frame clones, not every one. The table includes 75,000 to 100,000 clones, over 65% detected once. The source material was peripheral blood. These TCRs come from a human donor in a cohort sampled during active COVID-19.

This chain joins TRBV19 and TRBJ1-1; 7 positions agree with TRBD1. This CDR3 is built from 14 residues. With 6 bases clipped from V and 0 bases from J, the junction kept 4 bases outside the gene matches. Looked up from germline, CDR1 is LNHDA and CDR2 is SQIVND (reference sequence). CDR3 DNA: TGTGCCAGTAGGCCGGGACAGATGAACACTGAAGCTTTCTTT. It specifies CASRPGQMNTEAFF.

V is TRBV7-2 and J is TRBJ1-1; 7 nucleotides agree with TRBD1. The V gene end was trimmed by 2 bases and the J gene end by 3 bases; junction bases not matched to a gene: 6. Germline-derived CDR1 and CDR2 are SGHTA and FQGNSA. The length of the CDR3 is 15 residues. The CDR3 sequence is CASSLTGAGDTEAFF. The CDR3 region has the DNA TGTGCCAGCAGCTTAACAGGGGCTGGGGACACTGAAGCTTTCTTT.

CDR3 coding DNA: TGTGCCAGCAGCTTTAGCCTGGGACAGGGTGCTGATACGCAGTATTTT. This gives the protein CASSFSLGQGADTQYF. This chain uses TRBV7-9 with TRBJ2-3, with 9 bases identical to TRBD1. Losses at the gene ends were 3 bases for V and 6 bases for J; bases not matched to a gene: 10. The CDR3 length is 16 residues. The V gene's germline CDR1 is SEHNR and CDR2 FQNEAQ (reference sequence).

The chain is built from TRBV4-1 and TRBJ2-3; 11 bases map to TRBD2. Germline lookup yields CDR1 MGHRA and CDR2 YSYEKL. CDR3 length: 17 residues. With V trimmed by 1 base and J by 6 bases, 9 bases remained unmatched. The CDR3 here is CASSQVELAGDLDTQYF. The CDR3 nucleotides are TGCGCCAGCAGCCAAGTCGAACTAGCGGGGGATTTGGATACGCAGTATTTT.

The genes are TRBV20-1 and TRBJ2-5; D not resolved. CDR1 is DFQATT and CDR2 is SNEGSKA in the germline V gene (reference sequence). Trimming shortened V by 8 bases and J by 1 base, and 8 bases separated the two germline ends. The length of the CDR3 is 11 residues. CDR3: CSPTSQETQYF. In DNA form, the CDR3 reads TGCAGTCCAACTTCCCAAGAGACCCAGTACTTC.

The chain joins TRBV6-6 to TRBJ1-2, with 8 bases lining up with TRBD1. The CDR3 is made up of 14 amino acids. With V trimmed by 2 bases and J by 8 bases, 7 bases remained unmatched. In germline, CDR1 is MNHNY, CDR2 SVGAGI (reference sequence). The CDR3 loop is CASSYGQGAWGYTF. The CDR3 DNA follows: TGTGCCAGCAGTTACGGCCAGGGGGCTTGGGGCTACACCTTC.